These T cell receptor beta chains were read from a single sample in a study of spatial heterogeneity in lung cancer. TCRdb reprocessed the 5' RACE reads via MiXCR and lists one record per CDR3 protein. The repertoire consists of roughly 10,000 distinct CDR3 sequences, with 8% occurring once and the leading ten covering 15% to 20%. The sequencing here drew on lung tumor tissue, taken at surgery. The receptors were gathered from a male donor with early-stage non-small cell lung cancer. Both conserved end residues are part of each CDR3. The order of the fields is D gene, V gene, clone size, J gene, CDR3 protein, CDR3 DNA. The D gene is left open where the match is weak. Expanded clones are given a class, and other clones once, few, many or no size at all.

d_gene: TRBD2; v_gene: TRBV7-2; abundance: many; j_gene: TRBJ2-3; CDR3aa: CASSLAAGGLRRTDTQYF; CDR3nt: TGTGCCAGCAGCTTAGCAGCGGGGGGTCTTCGTCGCACAGATACGCAGTATTTT
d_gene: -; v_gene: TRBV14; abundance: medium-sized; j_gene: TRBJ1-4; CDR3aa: CASSQRFATNEKLFF; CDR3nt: TGTGCCAGCAGCCAGAGATTTGCAACTAATGAAAAACTGTTTTTT
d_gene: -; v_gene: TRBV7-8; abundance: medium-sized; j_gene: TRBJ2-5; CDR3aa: CASGRANQETQYF; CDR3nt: TGTGCCAGCGGTAGAGCCAACCAAGAGACCCAGTACTTC
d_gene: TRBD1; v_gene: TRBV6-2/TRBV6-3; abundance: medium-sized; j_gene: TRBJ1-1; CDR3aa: CASSSGGTEAFF; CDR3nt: TGTGCCAGCAGCTCAGGGGGCACTGAAGCTTTCTTT
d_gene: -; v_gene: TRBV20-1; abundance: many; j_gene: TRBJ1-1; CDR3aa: CSARKGVNTEAFF; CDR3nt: TGCAGTGCTAGAAAAGGGGTGAACACTGAAGCTTTCTTT
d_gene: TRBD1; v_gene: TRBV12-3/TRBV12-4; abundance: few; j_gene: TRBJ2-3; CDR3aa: CASSRDRADTQYF; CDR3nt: TGTGCCAGCAGTAGAGACAGGGCTGATACGCAGTATTTT
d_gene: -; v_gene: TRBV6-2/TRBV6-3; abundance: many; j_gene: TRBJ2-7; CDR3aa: CASRTQSYEQYF; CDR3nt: TGTGCCAGCCGGACCCAATCCTACGAGCAGTACTTC
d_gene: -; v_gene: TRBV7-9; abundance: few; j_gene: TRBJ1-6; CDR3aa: CASSPGQNNSPLHF; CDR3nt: TGTGCCAGCAGCCCAGGACAGAATAATTCACCCCTCCACTTT
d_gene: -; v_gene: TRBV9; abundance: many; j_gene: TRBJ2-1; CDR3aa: CASSGPYNEQFF; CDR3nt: TGTGCCAGCAGCGGACCCTACAATGAGCAGTTCTTC
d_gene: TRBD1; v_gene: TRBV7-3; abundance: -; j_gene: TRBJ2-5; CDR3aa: CASSPTGNGETQYF; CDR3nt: TGTGCCAGCAGCCCGACAGGGAATGGAGAGACCCAGTACTTC
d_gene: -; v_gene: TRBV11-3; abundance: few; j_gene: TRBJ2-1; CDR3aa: CASSLGPDRRRYNEQFF; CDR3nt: TGTGCCAGCAGCTTAGGCCCTGATCGGAGGCGGTACAATGAGCAGTTCTTC
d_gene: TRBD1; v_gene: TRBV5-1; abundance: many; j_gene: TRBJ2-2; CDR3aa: CASSLATGTGAAGELFF; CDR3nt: TGCGCCAGCAGCTTGGCCACCGGGACAGGGGCAGCCGGGGAGCTGTTTTTT
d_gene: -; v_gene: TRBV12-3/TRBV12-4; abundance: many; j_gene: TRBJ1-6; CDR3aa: CASSLREGSASSLHF; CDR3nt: TGTGCCAGCAGTTTACGAGAAGGTTCGGCCTCATCCCTCCACTTT
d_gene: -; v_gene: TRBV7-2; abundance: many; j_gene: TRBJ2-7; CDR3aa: CASSLSRSYEQYF; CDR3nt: TGTGCCAGCAGCTTAAGTCGCTCCTACGAGCAGTACTTC
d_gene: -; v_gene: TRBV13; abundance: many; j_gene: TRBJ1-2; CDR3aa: CASSIRANYGYTF; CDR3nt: TGTGCCAGCAGCATCAGGGCTAACTATGGCTACACCTTC
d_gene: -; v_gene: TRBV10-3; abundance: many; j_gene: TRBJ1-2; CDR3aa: CAITGDSGYTF; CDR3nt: TGTGCCATCACGGGGGATAGTGGCTACACCTTC
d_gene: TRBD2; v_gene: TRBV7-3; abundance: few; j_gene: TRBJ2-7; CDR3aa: CASSLSGGSYEQYF; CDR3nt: TGTGCCAGCAGCTTAAGCGGGGGCTCCTACGAGCAGTACTTC
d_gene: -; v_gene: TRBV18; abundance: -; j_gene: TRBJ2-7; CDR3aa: CASSPREVGYEQYF; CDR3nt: TGTGCCAGCTCACCCAGGGAGGTGGGCTACGAGCAGTACTTC
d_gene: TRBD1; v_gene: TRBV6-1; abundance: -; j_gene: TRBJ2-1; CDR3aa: CASGQGFSEQFF; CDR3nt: TGTGCCAGCGGACAGGGGTTCAGTGAGCAGTTCTTC
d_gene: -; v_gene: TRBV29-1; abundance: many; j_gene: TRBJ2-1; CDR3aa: CSVAGNEQFF; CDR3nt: TGCAGCGTTGCGGGGAATGAGCAGTTCTTC
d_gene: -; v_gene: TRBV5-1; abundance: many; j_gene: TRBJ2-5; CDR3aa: CASSLGQVQETQYF; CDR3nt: TGCGCCAGCAGCTTGGGACAGGTCCAAGAGACCCAGTACTTC
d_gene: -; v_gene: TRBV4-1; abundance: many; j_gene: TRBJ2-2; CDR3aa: CASSQESLVTGELFF; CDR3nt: TGCGCCAGCAGCCAAGAGAGCTTGGTCACCGGGGAGCTGTTTTTT
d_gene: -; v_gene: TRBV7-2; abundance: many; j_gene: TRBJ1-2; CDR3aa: CASSSPGAGAGYGYTF; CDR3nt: TGTGCCAGCAGCTCCCCGGGGGCCGGAGCAGGCTATGGCTACACCTTC
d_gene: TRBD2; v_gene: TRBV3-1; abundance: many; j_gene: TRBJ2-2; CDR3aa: CATGLAGGVSGELFF; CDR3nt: TGTGCCACGGGACTAGCGGGAGGAGTTTCCGGGGAGCTGTTTTTT
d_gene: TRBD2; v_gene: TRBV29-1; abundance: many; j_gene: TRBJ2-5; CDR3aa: CSVEGGGGIQTQYF; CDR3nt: TGCAGCGTTGAAGGCGGCGGGGGGATTCAGACCCAGTACTTC
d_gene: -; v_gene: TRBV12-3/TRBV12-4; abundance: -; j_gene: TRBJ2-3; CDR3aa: CASSSRGGGTDTQYF; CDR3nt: TGTGCCAGCAGTTCGCGGGGAGGCGGCACAGATACGCAGTATTTT
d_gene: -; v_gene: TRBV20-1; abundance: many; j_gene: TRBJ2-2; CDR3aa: CARTRDTGELFF; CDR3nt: TGCGCAAGAACAAGGGATACCGGGGAGCTGTTTTTT
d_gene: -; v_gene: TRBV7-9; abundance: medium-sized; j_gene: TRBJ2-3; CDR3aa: CASSLGTAGDTQYF; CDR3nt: TGTGCCAGCAGCTTAGGTACAGCGGGAGATACGCAGTATTTT
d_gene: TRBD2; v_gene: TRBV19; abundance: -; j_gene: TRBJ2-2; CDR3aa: CASTPTSGNTGELFF; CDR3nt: TGTGCCAGTACCCCCACTAGCGGGAACACCGGGGAGCTGTTTTTT
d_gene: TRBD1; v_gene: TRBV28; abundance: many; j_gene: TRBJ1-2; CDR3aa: CASSRGTGGLYGYTF; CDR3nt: TGTGCCAGCAGTAGAGGGACAGGAGGCCTCTATGGCTACACCTTC
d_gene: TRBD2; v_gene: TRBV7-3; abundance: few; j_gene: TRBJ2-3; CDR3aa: CASSLIGLAGGDTQYF; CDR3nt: TGTGCCAGCAGCTTAATTGGACTAGCGGGAGGAGATACGCAGTATTTT
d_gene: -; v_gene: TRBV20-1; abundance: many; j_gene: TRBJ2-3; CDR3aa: CSASRGAGADTQYF; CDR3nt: TGCAGTGCCTCCAGGGGGGCCGGAGCAGATACGCAGTATTTT
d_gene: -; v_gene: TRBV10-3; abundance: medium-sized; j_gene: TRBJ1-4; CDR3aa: CAISEIGDEKLFF; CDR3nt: TGTGCCATCAGTGAAATAGGGGACGAAAAACTGTTTTTT
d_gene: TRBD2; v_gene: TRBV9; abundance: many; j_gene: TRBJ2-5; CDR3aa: CASSVNLAGGETQYF; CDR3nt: TGTGCCAGCAGCGTAAATCTAGCGGGGGGTGAGACCCAGTACTTC
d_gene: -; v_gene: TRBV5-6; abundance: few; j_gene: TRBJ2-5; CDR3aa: CASSGGTEGTQYF; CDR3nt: TGTGCCAGCAGCGGGGGGACGGAAGGGACCCAGTACTTC
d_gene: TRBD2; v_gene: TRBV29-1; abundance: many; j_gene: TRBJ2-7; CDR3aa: CSVVKSAGGPENEQYF; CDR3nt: TGCAGCGTTGTTAAGTCGGCGGGAGGGCCAGAGAACGAGCAGTACTTC
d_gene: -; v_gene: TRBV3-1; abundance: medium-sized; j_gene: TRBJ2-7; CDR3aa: CASSQGNPDVAQQYF; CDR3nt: TGTGCCAGCAGCCAAGGGAACCCGGACGTGGCACAGCAGTACTTC
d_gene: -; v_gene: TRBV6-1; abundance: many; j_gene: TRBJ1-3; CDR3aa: CASRPKGLLGPGNTIYF; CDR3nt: TGTGCCAGCAGACCCAAAGGGCTTCTTGGGCCTGGAAACACCATATATTTT
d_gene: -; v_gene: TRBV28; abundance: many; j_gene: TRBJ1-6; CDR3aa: CASSGQLNSPLHF; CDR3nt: TGTGCCAGCAGTGGACAGTTAAATTCACCCCTCCACTTT